Below, 8 T cell receptor beta chains from the same sample are listed, as sequenced in a study of blood T cell repertoires in COVID-19. Measured with immunoSEQ multiplex PCR; TCRdb has only the in-frame clones, and not every one. This table has roughly 380,000 clones, roughly 89% appearing once. The sample taken for sequencing was peripheral blood. These receptors came from a woman in her sixties or seventies with COVID-19, enrolled during active disease.

This clone was seen a few times. The chain recombines TRBV13 with TRBJ2-3; 8 nucleotides agree with TRBD2. The CDR3 spans 18 residues. Germline CDR1 and CDR2: PRHDT and FYEKMQ (reference sequence). Trimming cost V 2 bases and J 2 bases; bases outside gene matches: 12. In DNA form, the CDR3 reads TGTGCCAGCAGCTTAAGGTCCTTCGGGGGGGCGCCCACAGATACGCAGTATTTT. The encoded protein is CASSLRSFGGAPTDTQYF. Full variable domain (rest looked up from reference TRBV13 and TRBJ2-3): AAGVIQSPRHLIKEKRETATLKCYPIPRHDTVYWYQQGPGQDPQFLISFYEKMQSDKGSIPDRFSAQQFSDYHSELNMSSLELGDSALYFCASSLRSFGGAPTDTQYFGPGTRLTVL.

The chain joins TRBV11-2 to TRBJ1-2, with unresolved D. The CDR3 covers 14 residues. Trimming removed 0 bases from V and 2 bases from J, with 7 bases in between. Germline V gene data show CDR1 as SGHAT and CDR2 as FQNNGV. CDR3 coding DNA: TGTGCCAGCAGCTTAGACAGATTCAACTATGGCTACACCTTC. It is translated as CASSLDRFNYGYTF.

This chain connects TRBV2 to TRBJ1-6; 8 bases are shared with TRBD1. Per the germline V gene, CDR1 is SNHLY and CDR2 is FYNNEI. V shed 5 bases and J 10 bases; nucleotides not matched to a gene: 4. CDR3 length: 13 residues. In nucleotides, the CDR3 is TGTGCCAGCAGTACAGGGGGAAACTCACCCCTCCACTTT. Protein: CASSTGGNSPLHF.

The gene calls are TRBV7-9 and TRBJ2-4, with D maybe TRBD2 (5 bases). There are 14 residues in the CDR3. V was pared by 5 bases and J by 5 bases, with 13 bases between. Per germline, CDR1 SEHNR and CDR2 FQNEAQ (reference sequence). The CDR3 coding sequence is TGTGCCAGCAGCATCCTCGGGATCCAAAACATTCAGTACTTC. This gives the protein CASSILGIQNIQYF.

The V call is TRBV2, the J call TRBJ2-7; 9 bases line up with TRBD1. V was pared by 5 bases and J by 4 bases, with 6 bases of the junction left unmatched. Germline assignment: CDR1 SNHLY and CDR2 FYNNEI. There are 14 residues in the CDR3. CDR3 in DNA: TGTGCCAGCAGTCCACAGGGGGCCTTGTACGAGCAGTACTTC. Its protein product is CASSPQGALYEQYF.

The CDR3, as DNA: TGTGCCAGCAGCCCTCCGGGACTAGCTAGCGAGACCCAGTACTTC. It specifies CASSPPGLASETQYF. The gene calls are TRBV3-1 (or the pseudogene TRBV3-2) and TRBJ2-5, with 9 nucleotides matching TRBD2. Germline lookup yields CDR1 LGHDT and CDR2 YNNKEL (reference sequence). The length of the CDR3 is 15 residues. V trimming: 4 bases; J trimming: 5 bases; junction bases outside the gene matches: 8.

This clone was seen once. This rearrangement joins TRBV14 to TRBJ1-4; 7 positions match TRBD1. Per the germline V gene, CDR1 is SGHDN and CDR2 is FVKESK. The CDR3 extends over 14 amino acids. The ends lost 1 base at V and 8 bases at J; junction bases unmatched: 4. The CDR3 coding sequence is TGTGCCAGCAGCCAAGGAGGGGGCAGCGAAAAACTGTTTTTT. Amino acid sequence: CASSQGGGSEKLFF.

For the CDR3, the DNA is TGCGCCAGCAGCCCCGTTGGGGGCGATTCACCCCTCCACTTT. Amino acids: CASSPVGGDSPLHF. The chain has TRBV5-1 and TRBJ1-6, with TRBD1 as a possible D gene (6 bases). The CDR3 is 14 residues long. CDR1 and CDR2 from the germline V gene are SGHRS and YFSETQ. The germline V and J ends were trimmed by 4 bases and 8 bases, with 13 bases remaining between them.